The 13 T cell receptor beta chains given below trace back to one sample, sequenced in a study of cytomegalovirus exposure and HLA in healthy donors. Primers included in the PCR were 60 Vbeta and 13 Jbeta primers. Sequenced by immunoSEQ multiplex PCR; TCRdb stores in-frame clones only, minus some. The sample has roughly 190,000 clones, roughly nine tenths seen once. Sequencing input: PBMCs. Receptors were obtained from a boy under 10 years old in good health and CMV-seronegative.

The chain links TRBV2 to TRBJ1-1, with 7 bases matching TRBD1. The trim removed 6 bases at V and 4 bases at J, leaving 5 bases unmatched. The CDR3 spans 13 residues. Germline V lookup: CDR1 SNHLY, CDR2 FYNNEI. The CDR3 DNA follows: TGTGCCAGCAGGGGGGACAGCGGCACTGAAGCTTTCTTT. Translated, it gives CASRGDSGTEAFF.

The CDR3 sequence: CASTRDRGVTGELFF. The CDR3, as DNA: TGTGCCAGCACTCGGGACAGGGGAGTCACCGGGGAGCTGTTTTTT. The V call is TRBV6-1, the J call TRBJ2-2; TRBD1 agrees at 10 bases. The V and J ends lost 7 bases and 4 bases, in that order; junction bases with no gene match: 6. The CDR3 length is 15 residues. Germline V CDR1 and CDR2: MNHNS, SASEGT.

V and J are TRBV5-1 and TRBJ2-1, with D possibly being TRBD2 (6 bases). This CDR3 comprises 16 residues. V lost 2 bases to trimming and J lost 4 bases, with 16 bases between them. Germline CDR1 and CDR2: SGHRS and YFSETQ. CDR3: CASSLTPTLAYNEQFF. The CDR3, as DNA: TGCGCCAGCAGCTTAACGCCTACTCTAGCGTACAATGAGCAGTTCTTC.

The chain has TRBV10-3 and TRBJ2-4; tentatively, D is TRBD2 (6 bases). Trimming shortened V by 10 bases and J by 1 base, and 26 bases separated the two germline ends. This CDR3 comprises 18 residues. CDR1 ENHRY and CDR2 SYGVKD come from the germline V gene. The CDR3 loop is CATHTGLAKTYAKNIQYF. CDR3 in DNA: TGTGCCACCCACACGGGGCTAGCGAAAACCTACGCCAAAAACATTCAGTACTTC.

The chain combines TRBV7-3 with TRBJ2-7, with TRBD2 matching 7 bases. This CDR3 comprises 13 residues. The J segment lost 5 bases and the V segment lost 8 bases, leaving 9 bases of the junction unmatched. Germline CDR1 is SGHTA and CDR2 is FQGTGA. This chain's CDR3 is CASGEGGEHEQYF. In DNA form, the CDR3 reads TGTGCCAGCGGAGAGGGAGGGGAACACGAGCAGTACTTC.

To note about this clone: This same CDR3 is encoded by further DNA sequences in the sample. The chain joins TRBV27 to TRBJ1-1; TRBD1 agrees at 7 bases. The CDR3 length is 14 residues. Germline V gives CDR1 MNHEY, CDR2 SMNVEV (reference sequence). Trimming removed 1 base from V and 5 bases from J; junction bases left unmatched: 4. The CDR3 protein is CASSLYRGGTEAFF. The CDR3 DNA reads TGTGCCAGCAGTTTATACAGGGGTGGAACTGAAGCTTTCTTT.

The genes are TRBV6-1 and TRBJ1-2; TRBD1 aligns across 9 bases. The CDR3 has 13 amino acids. After removal of 7 bases from V and 6 bases from J, the junction contained 6 bases not matched to a gene. CDR1 is MNHNS and CDR2 is SASEGT in the germline V gene. The CDR3 reads CASTMDRGDGYTF. The CDR3, as DNA: TGTGCCAGCACCATGGACAGGGGAGATGGCTACACCTTC.

This chain joins TRBV27 and TRBJ2-1; 15 bases map to TRBD2. Germline V gene lookup returns CDR1 MNHEY and CDR2 SMNVEV (reference sequence). CDR3 size: 20 residues. V shed 5 bases, J shed 3 bases, and the junction held 14 bases outside the gene matches. CDR3 amino acids: CASSGPGWGLAGGHYNEQFF. As DNA, the CDR3 is TGTGCCAGCAGTGGTCCCGGTTGGGGACTAGCGGGGGGCCACTACAATGAGCAGTTCTTC.

This chain connects TRBV10-2 to TRBJ2-7; TRBD2 aligns across 9 bases. With V trimmed by 4 bases and J by 0 bases, 1 base remained unmatched. The length of the CDR3 is 14 residues. Germline V gene sequence: CDR1 WSHSY, CDR2 SAAADI. CDR3 DNA: TGCGCCAGCAGTGTAGCGGGGGACTCCTACGAGCAGTACTTC. Amino acids: CASSVAGDSYEQYF.

This chain connects TRBV5-1 to TRBJ1-3; TRBD1 agrees at 7 bases. CDR3 size: 13 residues. V was pared by 5 bases and J by 4 bases, with 3 bases of the junction left unmatched. The V gene's germline CDR1 is SGHRS and CDR2 YFSETQ. CDR3 DNA: TGCGCCAGCAGTAAGGGGGCGGGAAACACCATATATTTT. Amino acid sequence: CASSKGAGNTIYF.

The rearrangement joins TRBV7-3 to TRBJ2-3; 16 nucleotides agree with TRBD2. Germline-derived CDR1 and CDR2 are SGHTA and FQGTGA. V was clipped by 4 bases and J by 4 bases; unmatched bases: 11. The CDR3 is 19 residues long. The CDR3: CASSSTPGLAGGIADTQYF. CDR3 bases: TGTGCCAGCAGCTCCACTCCGGGACTAGCGGGGGGGATCGCAGATACGCAGTATTTT.

The chain links TRBV2 to TRBJ1-5; unclear D gene. This CDR3 contains 15 residues. Germline-derived CDR1 and CDR2 are SNHLY and FYNNEI. V was trimmed by 7 bases and J by 3 bases, leaving 16 bases between them. The CDR3 region is CASTLMPRTNQPQHF. For the CDR3, the DNA is TGTGCCAGCACCCTGATGCCCAGAACCAATCAGCCCCAGCATTTT.

The chain is built from TRBV9 and TRBJ2-7; D gene unclear. V dropped 0 bases and J dropped 3 bases, with 10 bases sitting between them. Germline lookup yields CDR1 SGDLS and CDR2 YYNGEE. The CDR3 sequence is 14 residues long. CDR3 DNA sequence: TGTGCCAGCAGCGTAGATGGCAGATACTACGAGCAGTACTTC. It is translated as CASSVDGRYYEQYF.